This T cell receptor beta chain appears in the sequencing data of a study of T cell repertoires in cytomegalovirus infection. Study-wide results and limits: Within the response measured ex vivo, HLA-C-restricted CMV-specific TCR beta clonotypes were dominant.

This clonotype was detected only once. As yet, its antigen is unknown. Germline-derived CDR1 and CDR2 are SGHRS and YFSETQ. The V end lost 7 bases, the J end lost 1 base, and 9 bases lay between the germline ends. CDR3 size: 13 residues. One entry per CDR3 protein, called by TCRdb with MiXCR from the reads. The sample carries about 740,000 distinct CDR3 sequences, 35% to 45% recorded once. This clonotype was obtained from a human donor in good health (CMV status not recorded). Some clones in this sample may be carry-over from other donors' samples. The genes are TRBV5-1 and TRBJ1-5; D is unclear. Material: PBMCs. CDR3 bases: TGCGCCAGCCGGTCGGAGAGCAATCAGCCCCAGCATTTT. Protein product: CASRSESNQPQHF. The whole variable domain, filled in from reference TRBV5-1 and TRBJ1-5, reads KAGVTQTPRYLIKTRGQQVTLSCSPISGHRSVSWYQQTPGQGLQFLFEYFSETQRNKGNFPGRFSGRQFSNSRSEMNVSTLELGDSALYLCASRSESNQPQHFGDGTRLSIL.